These 2 T cell receptor delta chains were all obtained from the same sample, sequenced in a study of γδ T cells in repeated Plasmodium falciparum infection. Vgamma9/Vdelta2+ and Vdelta2-negative gammadelta T cells were flow-sorted from PBMC for bulk sequencing. TCRdb reran clone calling via CATT on the multiplex PCR reads. The table records 50,000 or so delta-chain clones, 1.6% of them present only once. Sequences were obtained from gamma-delta T cells from blood. These receptors were obtained from a pool of human donors (malaria-infected and uninfected, not separated).

This clone was observed at least ten times. The protein recorded in TCRdb matches a much larger clone and deviates from this DNA's translation at residue 10, suggesting a read error; the protein here is obtained by translating the DNA. Other DNA sequences in the sample encode the same CDR3. This rearrangement joins TRDV1 to TRDJ2; the match to TRDD3 covers 8 bases. Trimming cost V 4 bases and J 6 bases; bases outside gene matches: 16. CDR1 and CDR2 from the germline V gene are TSWWSYY and QGS. CDR3 length: 18 residues. CDR3 nucleotides: TGTGCTCTTGGGGCTCTTCCTCCTCCCCGGGGGATAGCAGCACAACTCTTCTTT. This encodes CALGALPPPRGIAAQLFF.

Comments on this clone: TCRdb's listed protein matches a much larger clone and diverges from this DNA's translation at residue 11, likely through a read error; the protein shown comes from the DNA. V is TRDV3 and J is TRDJ1; TRDD3 is a possible D gene (5 bases). The V gene's germline CDR1 is TVYSNPD and CDR2 GDNSRS (reference sequence). The CDR3 spans 15 residues. CDR3 loop: CALPAGTKGTEKLIF. CDR3 DNA: TGTGCCTTGCCGGCGGGGACCAAGGGGACCGAAAAACTCATCTTT.